The clone carrying this T cell receptor (beta chain) has only a few counts. The TCRbeta library incorporated unique molecular identifiers. One entry per CDR3 protein, called by TCRdb with MiXCR from the PCR reads. The sample records some 530,000 distinct CDR3 sequences, approximately 12% being singletons. This sample is part of a study of T-cell reconstitution after alpha-beta-depleted transplantation in children. The CDR3 spans 15 residues. The germline gives CDR1 SGHVS, CDR2 FNYEAQ. The V and J ends lost 4 bases and 5 bases, in that order; junction bases with no gene match: 5. The rearrangement links TRBV7-6 to TRBJ2-1; 10 positions match TRBD2. This sequence originates from a human donor who donated a stem cell graft to a child with combined immunodeficiency. The sequences come from PBMCs from the stem cell graft donor, collected from the stem cell graft. The CDR3 DNA sequence: TGTGCCAGCAGCTCCAGCGGGAGGGCTGACAATGAGCAGTTCTTC. Its protein product is CASSSSGRADNEQFF.